One and the same sample provided the 27 T cell receptor beta chains below, sequenced in a study of post-analysis software for immune sequencing data (dated by TCRdb to about 2015). Overall results and qualifications from the work: Roughly 5 TRBV segments, including TRBV5-6, TRBV5-1 and TRBV20-1, were significantly more frequent in patients than controls.

Antigens of these TCRs are unknown. The library was generated by PCR. Sequencing was carried out with an Illumina HiSeq 2500. To reduce PCR and sequencing biases, unique molecular identifiers were built into the TCR beta cDNA libraries. TCRdb itself trimmed the public reads at Q25 with fastp, ran MiXCR and retained productive beta chains. Entries are consolidated by CDR3 protein sequence, retaining the most common genes and DNA. The sample table lists 600,000 to 750,000 distinct CDR3 sequences, around 64% of them with a count of one. The biggest ten clones account for about 10% of the sample. The sequencing sample was made of blood. Receptor source: a girl aged 2-9 years with multiple sclerosis.

Here the CDR3 reads CASSVGWRDPPGNEQFF. The DNA of the CDR3 is TGTGCCAGCAGCGTGGGTTGGCGGGACCCTCCTGGGAATGAGCAGTTCTTC. The chain uses TRBV9 and TRBJ2-1, with D tentatively TRBD2 (6 bases). Germline CDR1 reads SGDLS; CDR2 reads YYNGEE. Trimming stripped 2 bases from V and 7 bases from J, with 22 bases between. The CDR3 contains 17 residues. The full variable domain, rest sourced from reference TRBV9 and TRBJ2-1, is DSGVTQTPKHLITATGQRVTLRCSPRSGDLSVYWYQQSLDQGLQFLIQYYNGEERAKGNILERFSAQQFPDLHSELNLSSLELGDSALYFCASSVGWRDPPGNEQFFGPGTRLTVL.

The chain recombines TRBV29-1 with TRBJ2-4; 7 bases match TRBD1. The DNA end favors TRBJ2-5, so the J call may be wrong. The CDR3 sequence is 13 residues long. Germline loops: CDR1 SQVTM, CDR2 ANQGSEA. The DNA of the CDR3 is TGCAGCGTGGCCTTCGGGACAGTAAAGACCCAGTACTTC. It codes for CSVAFGTVKTQYF.

CDR3 sequence reads: CASRDYPDTQYF. The CDR3 nucleotides are TGTGCCAGCAGGGATTACCCAGATACGCAGTATTTT. The chain combines TRBV6-6 with TRBJ2-3; D is unclear. The CDR3 consists of 12 residues. Germline V CDR1 and CDR2: MNHNY, SVGAGI (reference sequence). Trimming took 6 bases from V and 4 from J, leaving 8 bases between them.

This chain links TRBV12-3 or TRBV12-4 with TRBJ2-3; 9 bases fit TRBD1. After removal of 3 bases from V and 4 bases from J, the junction contained 8 bases not matched to a gene. This CDR3 is built from 16 residues. Here the CDR3 DNA reads TGTGCCAGCAGTTTTTATCGGACAGGGGTTTCAGATACGCAGTATTTT. Translating it yields CASSFYRTGVSDTQYF.

The rearrangement links TRBV3-1 to TRBJ2-7, with 8 bases identical to TRBD2. CDR3 length: 16 residues. Germline lookup yields CDR1 LGHDT and CDR2 YNNKEL (reference sequence). V gave up 0 bases and J gave up 3 bases; unmatched junction bases: 7. The CDR3 nucleotides are TGTGCCAGCAGCCAAGATAAAGCGGGAGTACTCTACGAGCAGTACTTC. This encodes CASSQDKAGVLYEQYF.

The V gene is TRBV7-9, the J gene TRBJ2-5; TRBD2 agrees at 8 bases. The CDR3 contains 13 residues. Germline values: CDR1 SEHNR, CDR2 FQNEAQ (reference sequence). Germline trimming cut 7 bases from V and 2 bases from J; bases unmatched to any gene: 3. The chain's CDR3 is CASNGLAQETQYF. The CDR3 coding sequence is TGTGCCAGCAACGGACTAGCACAAGAGACCCAGTACTTC.

This clonotype has only a few counts. The V gene is TRBV5-5, the J gene TRBJ2-7; 8 bases fit TRBD1. There are 15 residues in the CDR3. V gave up 3 bases and J gave up 9 bases; unmatched junction bases: 14. Germline V gene sequence: CDR1 SGHKS, CDR2 YYEKEE (reference sequence). CDR3 in DNA: TGTGCCAGCAGCTGGACGGGACAGGTGGACCGAGGGCAGTACTTC. This encodes CASSWTGQVDRGQYF.

The CDR3 protein is CASSRVNEQFF. The CDR3 nucleotides read TGTGCCAGCAGTCGGGTGAATGAGCAGTTCTTC. V usage is TRBV12-3 or TRBV12-4 and J usage is TRBJ2-1; the D is unclear. V gave up 5 bases and J gave up 7 bases, with 6 bases separating them. The length of the CDR3 is 11 residues.

This clonotype was recorded only once. Relative to the germline gene, one junction end is altered; a read error may explain this. The genes are TRBV5-1 and TRBJ1-5, with D tentatively TRBD1 (6 bases). The CDR3 length is 15 residues. CDR1 and CDR2 (germline): SGHRS, YFSETQ. The CDR3 bases are TGCGTCAGCAGCTTAACGGGGGCGGTCAATCAGCCCCAGCATTTT. Protein: CVSSLTGAVNQPQHF.

This clonotype turned up a few times. The chain combines TRBV7-8 with TRBJ2-5; D might be TRBD2 (6 bases). This CDR3 has 12 amino acids. V dropped 5 bases and J dropped 5 bases, with 9 bases sitting between them. Per germline, CDR1 SGHVS and CDR2 FQNEAQ. The CDR3 spells CASSPSAETQYF. As DNA, the CDR3 is TGTGCCAGCAGCCCTAGCGCGGAGACCCAGTACTTC.

This clonotype was observed a few times. The genes are TRBV29-1 and TRBJ2-7; a possible D gene is TRBD1 (5 bases). The J call is in doubt because the DNA end fits TRBJ2-5 better. Germline V gives CDR1 SQVTM, CDR2 ANQGSEA. The CDR3 spans 13 residues. CDR3 DNA sequence: TGCAGCGCCCAAGCCCAGGGTGGCCAGACCCAGTACTTC. This encodes CSAQAQGGQTQYF.

CDR3 loop: CAISDPGQGSYGYTF. In DNA form, the CDR3 reads TGTGCCATCAGTGACCCGGGGCAGGGGAGCTATGGCTACACCTTC. The chain links TRBV10-3 to TRBJ1-2, with a weak D call TRBD1 (6 bases). The CDR3 runs to 15 residues. The V end was cut by 3 bases, the J end by 4 bases, with 15 bases between. Germline V CDR1 and CDR2: ENHRY, SYGVKD.

The genes are TRBV12-3 or TRBV12-4 and TRBJ2-4; tentatively, D is TRBD1 or TRBD2 (5 bases each). The J call is uncertain, as TRBJ2-5 better fits the DNA end. There are 13 residues in the CDR3. Written as DNA, the CDR3 is TGTGCCAGCAGCTTACAGGAGGAAGAGACCCAGTACTTC. It encodes CASSLQEEETQYF.

The rearrangement uses TRBV4-1 and TRBJ2-7; 7 bases map to TRBD1. The ends lost 4 bases at V and 3 bases at J; junction bases unmatched: 9. The germline CDR1 and CDR2 sequences are MGHRA and YSYEKL. The CDR3 consists of 15 residues. CDR3 coding DNA: TGCGCCAGCAGCCCAGAGGGGGCGGCGAACTACGAGCAGTACTTC. It yields the protein CASSPEGAANYEQYF.

The chain is built from TRBV5-1 and TRBJ2-7, with D tentatively TRBD1 or TRBD2 (5 bases each). The CDR3 length is 14 residues. Germline V gene sequence: CDR1 SGHRS, CDR2 YFSETQ. Deletions cut 4 bases from V and 1 base from J, with 12 bases between. The CDR3 loop reads CASSARDGSYEQYF. The CDR3 DNA follows: TGCGCCAGCAGCGCCCGGGACGGTTCCTACGAGCAGTACTTC.

V and J are TRBV5-1 and TRBJ2-4; D possibly uses TRBD1 or TRBD2 (5 bases each). The germline V gene encodes CDR1 SGHRS and CDR2 YFSETQ. Trimming removed 1 base from V and 5 bases from J, with 16 bases in between. This CDR3 contains 16 residues. The CDR3 here is CASSLTWTGPQNIQYF. The CDR3 DNA reads TGCGCCAGCAGCTTGACTTGGACGGGGCCCCAAAACATTCAGTACTTC.

V usage is TRBV7-9 and J usage is TRBJ1-2, with 12 bases identical to TRBD1. This CDR3 has 18 amino acids. CDR1 and CDR2 (germline): SEHNR, FQNEAQ (reference sequence). Germline trimming cut 5 bases from V and 4 bases from J; bases unmatched to any gene: 14. CDR3 residues: CASSPGQGAVRTRYGYTF. The DNA for the CDR3 is TGTGCCAGCAGCCCGGGACAGGGGGCCGTCCGAACCCGCTATGGCTACACCTTC.

The chain links TRBV29-1 to TRBJ2-3; the D is unclear. The V end was cut by 7 bases, the J end by 2 bases, with 4 bases between. The V gene's germline CDR1 is SQVTM and CDR2 ANQGSEA. The length of the CDR3 is 10 residues. CDR3 protein: CSESTDTQYF. CDR3 DNA: TGCAGCGAATCCACAGATACGCAGTATTTT.

This clonotype has just one count. V usage is TRBV3-1 and J usage is TRBJ2-3; TRBD2 is a possible D gene (6 bases). Germline loops: CDR1 LGHDT, CDR2 YNNKEL (reference sequence). V was cut by 4 bases and J by 4 bases, with 12 bases left in between. The CDR3 loop spans 14 amino acids. The CDR3 region is CASSPWTGADTQYF. The DNA of the CDR3 is TGTGCCAGCAGCCCCTGGACGGGGGCAGATACGCAGTATTTT.

The CDR3 loop reads CATSRVSGGTNNEQFF. The CDR3, as DNA: TGTGCCACCAGCAGAGTTTCCGGCGGAACTAACAATGAGCAGTTCTTC. V gene TRBV15 combines with J gene TRBJ2-1; D gene unclear. V lost 1 base and J 5 bases, leaving 15 bases between the germline ends. The CDR3 runs 16 residues. Germline V gene sequence: CDR1 LNHNV, CDR2 YYDKDF (reference sequence).

The chain recombines TRBV20-1 with TRBJ2-1; the D call may be TRBD1 or TRBD2 (5 bases each). The germline V gene encodes CDR1 DFQATT and CDR2 SNEGSKA (reference sequence). Trimming removed 6 bases at V and 9 bases at J, with 24 bases between. CDR3 size: 15 residues. The CDR3: CSATGTSVSRAEQFF. The CDR3 DNA sequence: TGCAGTGCAACCGGGACCTCAGTATCACGGGCTGAGCAGTTCTTC.

J is TRBJ2-1 and V is TRBV5-6; 14 bases align to TRBD2. Germline V gives CDR1 SGHDT, CDR2 YYEEEE. V shed 4 bases and J 8 bases; nucleotides not matched to a gene: 8. The CDR3 length is 16 residues. The CDR3 loop reads CASSPGLAGVSDEQFF. The CDR3 DNA follows: TGTGCCAGCAGCCCGGGACTAGCGGGAGTGAGCGATGAGCAGTTCTTC. The full variable domain, in which reference TRBV5-6 and TRBJ2-1 provide the parts outside the CDR3, is DAGVTQSPTHLIKTRGQQVTLRCSPKSGHDTVSWYQQALGQGPQFIFQYYEEEERQRGNFPDRFSGHQFPNYSSELNVNALLLGDSALYLCASSPGLAGVSDEQFFGPGTRLTVL.

The chain carries TRBV5-1 and TRBJ2-7; 15 nucleotides align to TRBD2. Germline V gives CDR1 SGHRS, CDR2 YFSETQ. With 4 bases clipped from V and 1 base from J, the junction kept 6 bases outside the gene matches. The CDR3 has 17 residues. For the CDR3, the DNA is TGCGCCAGCAGCACCGGGACTAGCGGGAGGCGGTCCTACGAGCAGTACTTC. Its protein is CASSTGTSGRRSYEQYF.

This chain uses TRBV12-3 or TRBV12-4 with TRBJ2-5, with D possibly matching TRBD1 (5 bases). The CDR3 is 13 amino acids. Trimming shortened V by 6 bases and J by 5 bases, and 13 bases separated the two germline ends. For the CDR3, the DNA is TGTGCCAGCAGGCGGACCTGGGGCGAGACCCAGTACTTC. Encoded protein: CASRRTWGETQYF.

The rearrangement links TRBV29-1 to TRBJ1-2; a weak D match, TRBD1 (5 bases). Germline V gene data show CDR1 as SQVTM and CDR2 as ANQGSEA. The CDR3 is 12 amino acids. V gave up 6 bases and J gave up 4 bases, with 12 bases separating them. The CDR3 region has the DNA TGCAGCGTCGGGGACGCCGGCTATGGCTACACCTTC. This codes for CSVGDAGYGYTF.

This chain uses TRBV6-5 with TRBJ1-5, with 8 bases aligning to TRBD1. J gave up 1 base and V 4 bases, and 12 bases lay outside the gene matches. This CDR3 is 18 amino acids long. From germline, CDR1 is MNHEY and CDR2 SVGAGI. The CDR3 here is CASSSTRQGRKSNQPQHF. The CDR3 nucleotides are TGTGCCAGCAGTTCAACCCGACAGGGGAGAAAGAGCAATCAGCCCCAGCATTTT.

The gene calls are TRBV7-8 and TRBJ2-3; 11 bases line up with TRBD2. CDR1 is SGHVS, CDR2 FQNEAQ, per germline. Trimming at V came to 0 bases and at J to 6 bases, leaving 5 bases not matched to a gene. The CDR3 extends over 16 amino acids. CDR3 nucleotide sequence: TGTGCCAGCAGCTTAGCGGTGACTAGCGGGATTGATACGCAGTATTTT. Translated, it gives CASSLAVTSGIDTQYF.